The 24 T cell receptor beta chains below come from one sample, sequenced in a study of T-cell reconstitution after alpha-beta-depleted transplantation in children. The authors prepared the TCRbeta library with unique molecular identifiers. One entry per CDR3 protein, called by TCRdb with MiXCR from the PCR reads. In the table there are some 500,000 distinct CDR3 sequences, about 33% of which are singletons. This specimen consisted of PBMCs from the stem cell graft donor, obtained from the stem cell graft. The receptors come from a human donor who donated a stem cell graft to a child with aplastic anemia.

The chain is built from TRBV10-2 and TRBJ2-5; D remains unclear. CDR3 length equals 15 residues. The V end lost 7 bases, the J end lost 2 bases, and 17 bases lay between the germline ends. The germline V gene has CDR1 WSHSY and CDR2 SAAADI. This CDR3 reads CASNNYPGGQETQYF. CDR3 in DNA: TGCGCCAGCAACAATTACCCCGGCGGACAAGAGACCCAGTACTTC.

The CDR3 loop reads CASSRGGGVTEAFF. The CDR3, as DNA: TGTGCCAGCAGTCGAGGGGGCGGTGTCACTGAAGCTTTCTTT. The chain uses TRBV2 and TRBJ1-1; 7 nucleotides line up with TRBD1. This CDR3 has 14 residues. Germline V lookup: CDR1 SNHLY, CDR2 FYNNEI. V shed 5 bases, J shed 4 bases, and the junction held 7 bases outside the gene matches. Based on the CDR3 plus reference TRBV2 and TRBJ1-1, the full variable domain is EPEVTQTPSHQVTQMGQEVILRCVPISNHLYFYWYRQILGQKVEFLVSFYNNEISEKSEIFDDQFSVERPDGSNFTLKIRSTKLEDSAMYFCASSRGGGVTEAFFGQGTRLTVV.

J is TRBJ2-1 and V is TRBV4-3; 14 bases are shared with TRBD2. Trimming cost V 4 bases and J 12 bases; bases outside gene matches: 23. The CDR3 is made up of 20 amino acids. The germline gives CDR1 LGHNA, CDR2 YSLEER. CDR3 nucleotide sequence: TGCGCCAGCAGCCGCAATCCGGGACTAGCGGGAGAAGTTCCTACAATGGCGCAGTTCTTC. Translation gives CASSRNPGLAGEVPTMAQFF.

The CDR3 DNA reads as TGCGCCAGCAGCCGCGTAGTCGCGAACACCGGGGAGCTGTTTTTT. Translated, it gives CASSRVVANTGELFF. V usage is TRBV4-3 and J usage is TRBJ2-2; D is undetermined. CDR1 is LGHNA, CDR2 YSLEER, per germline. The CDR3 loop spans 15 amino acids. Trimming took 4 bases from V and 0 from J, leaving 9 bases between them.

There are a few counts of this clonotype. The chain uses TRBV3-1 and TRBJ1-5; D call uncertain. Germline CDR1 and CDR2: LGHDT and YNNKEL (reference sequence). The CDR3 has 13 residues. Trimming took off 1 base at V and 6 bases at J, with 7 bases between the two ends. The CDR3, as DNA: TGTGCCAGCAGCCAAGTTGGGAGTCAGCCCCAGCATTTT. Protein: CASSQVGSQPQHF.

The gene calls are TRBV5-5 and TRBJ2-5, with 7 bases matching TRBD1. From germline, CDR1 is SGHKS and CDR2 YYEKEE (reference sequence). V was pared by 4 bases and J by 2 bases, with 8 bases of the junction left unmatched. The CDR3 loop spans 15 amino acids. CDR3 DNA sequence: TGTGCCAGCAGCCCCCTCGACAGGGATCAAGAGACCCAGTACTTC. It codes for CASSPLDRDQETQYF.

To note about this clonotype: The junction departs from germline at one end; a sequencing error may be responsible. The chain employs TRBV4-3 and TRBJ2-5, with D maybe TRBD1 (6 bases). Germline CDR1 and CDR2: LGHNA and YSLEER. This CDR3 is built from 15 residues. The CDR3, as DNA: TGCGCCAGCAGCCAAGTCCATTTCGAGGGGGAGACTCAGTACTTC. Protein sequence: CASSQVHFEGETQYF.

This chain connects TRBV4-3 to TRBJ2-1; D gene unclear. This CDR3 contains 14 residues. Trimming took 2 bases from V and 13 from J, leaving 18 bases between them. The germline V gene encodes CDR1 LGHNA and CDR2 YSLEER. This chain's CDR3 is CASSQRLLSLDQFF. The CDR3 DNA follows: TGCGCCAGCAGCCAACGACTCCTCTCTCTCGATCAGTTCTTC.

J is TRBJ2-4 and V is TRBV18; possible D gene TRBD1, 6 bases. Germline V gives CDR1 KGHSH, CDR2 LQKENI. This CDR3 comprises 16 residues. With 4 bases removed from V and 1 base from J, the gap between germline ends came to 14 bases. This CDR3 is CASSLSGVKAKNIQYF. CDR3 coding DNA: TGTGCCAGCTCACTTTCAGGGGTTAAGGCCAAAAACATTCAGTACTTC.

The rearrangement joins TRBV7-2 to TRBJ2-7; the D gene is possibly TRBD2 (6 bases). This CDR3 is built from 15 residues. Trimming cost V 2 bases and J 2 bases, with 13 bases left between them. CDR1 SGHTA and CDR2 FQGNSA come from the germline V gene. The CDR3 DNA follows: TGTGCCAGCAGCTTATGGGACGGGAGCCCCTACGAGCAGTACTTC. Protein sequence: CASSLWDGSPYEQYF.

This clonotype was counted between two and nine times. The V and J genes are TRBV7-2 and TRBJ2-7, with 10 nucleotides matching TRBD1. V trimming: 5 bases; J trimming: 2 bases; junction bases outside the gene matches: 6. Per the germline V gene, CDR1 is SGHTA and CDR2 is FQGNSA. The CDR3 has 15 amino acids. CDR3 in DNA: TGTGCCAGCAGCCCAGTCGGACAGGGGGCCTACGAGCAGTACTTC. It yields the protein CASSPVGQGAYEQYF.

This clonotype has more than one count but fewer than ten. This chain joins TRBV5-5 and TRBJ1-1, with D unclear. This CDR3 comprises 14 residues. Germline loops: CDR1 SGHKS, CDR2 YYEKEE (reference sequence). Trimming removed 1 base from V and 0 bases from J, with 7 bases in between. The CDR3: CASSLSALNTEAFF. Here the CDR3 DNA reads TGTGCCAGCAGCTTGTCCGCCCTGAACACTGAAGCTTTCTTT.

The chain links TRBV5-1 to TRBJ2-7; D is perhaps TRBD1 (6 bases). V gave up 4 bases and J gave up 0 bases, with 14 bases separating them. Looked up from germline, CDR1 is SGHRS and CDR2 is YFSETQ. This CDR3 comprises 15 residues. CDR3 amino acids: CASSVSSGVSYEQYF. CDR3 sequence (DNA): TGCGCCAGCAGCGTATCGTCAGGGGTCTCCTACGAGCAGTACTTC.

The chain has TRBV5-6 and TRBJ1-5, with no clear D. The CDR3 sequence is 12 residues long. Germline CDR1 is SGHDT and CDR2 is YYEEEE. V shed 3 bases and J shed 9 bases, with 10 bases lying between them. The CDR3 coding sequence is TGTGCCAGCAGCTCCTTTCGGGGGCCCCAGCATTTT. Amino acids: CASSSFRGPQHF.

The genes are TRBV27 and TRBJ2-3; 7 bases are a match to TRBD2. Germline-derived CDR1 and CDR2 are MNHEY and SMNVEV (reference sequence). V was pared by 3 bases and J by 3 bases, with 6 bases of the junction left unmatched. The CDR3 loop spans 15 amino acids. The CDR3 DNA reads TGTGCCAGCAGTTTTTCGGGACTAAAGACAGATACGCAGTATTTT. This encodes CASSFSGLKTDTQYF.

V gene TRBV27 combines with J gene TRBJ1-4, with 10 bases identical to TRBD1. The CDR3 has 15 amino acids. Losses at the gene ends were 4 bases for V and 5 bases for J; bases not matched to a gene: 4. From germline, CDR1 is MNHEY and CDR2 SMNVEV (reference sequence). In DNA, the CDR3 is TGTGCCAGCAGTTCCGACAGGGGGCGGAATGAAAAACTGTTTTTT. As protein: CASSSDRGRNEKLFF. The full variable domain, with the rest looked up from reference TRBV27 and TRBJ1-4, is EAQVTQNPRYLITVTGKKLTVTCSQNMNHEYMSWYRQDPGLGLRQIYYSMNVEVTDKGDVPEGYKVSRKEKRNFPLILESPSPNQTSLYFCASSSDRGRNEKLFFGSGTQLSVL.

This clonotype was counted only a few times. The DNA for the CDR3 is TGTGCCAGCAGCTTCGATCAGGTCAGCAATCAGCCCCAGCATTTT. It codes for CASSFDQVSNQPQHF. This chain links TRBV7-2 with TRBJ1-5, with no clear D. The CDR3 is made up of 15 amino acids. V was trimmed by 3 bases and J by 1 base, leaving 10 bases between them. Germline CDR1 SGHTA, CDR2 FQGNSA. The variable domain in full, completed from reference TRBV7-2 and TRBJ1-5, reads GAGVSQSPSNKVTEKGKDVELRCDPISGHTALYWYRQSLGQGLEFLIYFQGNSAPDKSGLPSDRFSAERTGGSVSTLTIQRTQQEDSAVYLCASSFDQVSNQPQHFGDGTRLSIL.

The chain joins TRBV7-9 to TRBJ2-1, with 8 nucleotides matching TRBD2. The CDR3 consists of 15 residues. V was clipped by 0 bases and J by 9 bases; unmatched bases: 7. The germline V gene encodes CDR1 SEHNR and CDR2 FQNEAQ (reference sequence). CDR3 nucleotide sequence: TGTGCCAGCAGCTTAGCGGGGACTAGATATGGTGAGCAGTTCTTC. This encodes CASSLAGTRYGEQFF.

This clonotype was counted only a few times. The rearrangement links TRBV12-3 or TRBV12-4 to TRBJ2-2; D is perhaps TRBD1 (6 bases). The ends were cut back, 5 bases at V and 6 bases at J, with 7 bases in the middle. The CDR3 length is 12 residues. The CDR3 nucleotides are TGTGCCAGCAGTACAGGGCCCGGGGAGCTGTTTTTT. It encodes CASSTGPGELFF.

CDR3 nucleotide sequence: TGTGCCAGCAGCTCCGTAGCGGGAGAAGAGACCCAGTACTTC. This translates into CASSSVAGEETQYF. This chain uses TRBV7-6 with TRBJ2-5; 9 bases agree with TRBD2. There are 14 residues in the CDR3. In germline, CDR1 is SGHVS, CDR2 FNYEAQ. V gave up 4 bases and J gave up 3 bases; unmatched junction bases: 3. The whole variable domain, remainder taken from reference TRBV7-6 and TRBJ2-5, is GAGVSQSPRYKVTKRGQDVALRCDPISGHVSLYWYRQALGQGPEFLTYFNYEAQQDKSGLPNDRFSAERPEGSISTLTIQRTEQRDSAMYRCASSSVAGEETQYFGPGTRLLVL.

The chain is built from TRBV4-3 and TRBJ2-3; D possibly corresponds to TRBD1 (6 bases). CDR1 and CDR2 (germline): LGHNA, YSLEER. V was pared by 4 bases and J by 3 bases, with 11 bases between. CDR3 size: 14 residues. CDR3 region: CASSRQATTDTQYF. The CDR3 DNA follows: TGCGCCAGCAGCCGACAGGCGACGACAGATACGCAGTATTTT.

A note on this clonotype: The junction departs from the called germline gene at one end, perhaps through a read error. J is TRBJ1-1 and V is TRBV4-3; D gene unclear. Germline V CDR1 and CDR2: LGHNA, YSLEER. This CDR3 is built from 13 residues. The CDR3 reads CASSQDRNSEAFF. The CDR3 bases are TGCGCCAGCAGCCAAGATAGGAACAGTGAAGCTTTCTTT.

The V and J genes are TRBV30 and TRBJ2-2; 8 bases fit TRBD2. CDR1 and CDR2 from the germline V gene are GTSNPN and SVGIG (reference sequence). This CDR3 has 15 residues. After removal of 3 bases from V and 0 bases from J, the junction contained 3 bases not matched to a gene. Here the CDR3 DNA reads TGTGCCTGGAGGTTAGCGGGGTCGAACACCGGGGAGCTGTTTTTT. Protein sequence: CAWRLAGSNTGELFF. The whole variable domain, filled in from reference TRBV30 and TRBJ2-2, reads SQTIHQWPATLVQPVGSPLSLECTVEGTSNPNLYWYRQAAGRGLQLLFYSVGIGQISSEVPQNLSASRPQDRQFILSSKKLLLSDSGFYLCAWRLAGSNTGELFFGEGSRLTVL.

This chain uses TRBV5-1 with TRBJ1-2; the match to TRBD1 covers 10 bases. The CDR3 is 18 residues long. The trim removed 4 bases at V and 2 bases at J, leaving 14 bases unmatched. From germline, CDR1 is SGHRS and CDR2 YFSETQ. This CDR3 is CASSTGQGENLLNYGYTF. In DNA, the CDR3 is TGCGCCAGCAGCACCGGACAGGGGGAGAACCTGTTGAACTATGGCTACACCTTC.